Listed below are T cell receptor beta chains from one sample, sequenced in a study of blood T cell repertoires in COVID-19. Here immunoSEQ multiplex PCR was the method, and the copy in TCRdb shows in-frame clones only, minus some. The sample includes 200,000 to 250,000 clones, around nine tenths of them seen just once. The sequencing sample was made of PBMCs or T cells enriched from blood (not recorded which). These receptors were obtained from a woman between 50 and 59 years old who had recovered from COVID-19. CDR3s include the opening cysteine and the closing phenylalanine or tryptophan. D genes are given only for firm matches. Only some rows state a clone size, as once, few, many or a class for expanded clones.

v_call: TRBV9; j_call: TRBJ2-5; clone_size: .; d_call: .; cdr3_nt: TGTGCCAGCAGCGTAGGTGCGGAGACGCAAGAGACCCAGTACTTC; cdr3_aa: CASSVGAETQETQYF
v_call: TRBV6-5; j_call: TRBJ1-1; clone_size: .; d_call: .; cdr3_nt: TGTGCCAGCAGTTACACGGGAGTAATGAACACTGAAGCTTTCTTT; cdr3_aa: CASSYTGVMNTEAFF
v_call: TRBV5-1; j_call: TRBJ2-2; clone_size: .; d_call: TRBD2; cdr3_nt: TGCGCCAGCAGCCCGGGGGGACTAGCGGGAGAGGTCACCGGGGAGCTGTTTTTT; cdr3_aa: CASSPGGLAGEVTGELFF
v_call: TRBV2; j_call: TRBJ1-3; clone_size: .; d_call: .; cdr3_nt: TGTGCCAGCAGTGAACAGGCCAGGCTTCACTCTGGAAACACCATATATTTT; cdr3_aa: CASSEQARLHSGNTIYF
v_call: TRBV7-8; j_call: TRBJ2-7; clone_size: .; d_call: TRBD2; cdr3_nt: TGTGCCAGCAGCCGACGGACTAGCGGGGGGATGTACGAGCAGTACTTC; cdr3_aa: CASSRRTSGGMYEQYF
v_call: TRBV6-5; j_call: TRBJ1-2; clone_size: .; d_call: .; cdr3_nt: TGTGCCAGCAGTTACTCAGGGGTTAACCCTAACTATGGCTACACCTTC; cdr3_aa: CASSYSGVNPNYGYTF
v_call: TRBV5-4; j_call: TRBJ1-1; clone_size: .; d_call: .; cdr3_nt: TGTGCCAGCAGCTCAGATCCGAACACTGAAGCTTTCTTT; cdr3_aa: CASSSDPNTEAFF
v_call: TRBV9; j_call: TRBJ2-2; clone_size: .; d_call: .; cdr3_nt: TGTGCCAGCAGCGCCCTATCGGGGAACACCGGGGAGCTGTTTTTT; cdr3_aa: CASSALSGNTGELFF
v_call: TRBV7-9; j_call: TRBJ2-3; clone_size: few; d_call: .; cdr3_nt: TGTGCCAGCAGCTTAACAGCAACCATAAGCACAGATACGCAGTATTTT; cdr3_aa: CASSLTATISTDTQYF
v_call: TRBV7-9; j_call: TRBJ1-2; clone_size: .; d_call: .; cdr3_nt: TGTGCCAGCAGCTACGGAGCTTTAATTTACACCTTC; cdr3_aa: CASSYGALIYTF
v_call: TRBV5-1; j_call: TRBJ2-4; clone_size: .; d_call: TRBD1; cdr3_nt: TGCGCCAGCAGCCCCAGACAGGGGTGGGACATTCAGTACTTC; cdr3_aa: CASSPRQGWDIQYF
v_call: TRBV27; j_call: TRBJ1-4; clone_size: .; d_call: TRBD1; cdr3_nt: TGTGCCAGCAGTTTATGGGGGAGCCGGGACAGGGTGACTGAAAAACTGTTTTTT; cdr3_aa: CASSLWGSRDRVTEKLFF
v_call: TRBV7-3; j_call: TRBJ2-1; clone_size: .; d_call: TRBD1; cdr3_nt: TGTGCCAGCAGCTTAGGGACAGCCTACAATGAGCAGTTCTTC; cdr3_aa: CASSLGTAYNEQFF
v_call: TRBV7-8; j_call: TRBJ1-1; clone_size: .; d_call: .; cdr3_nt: TGTGCCAGCAGCTTAGGGAGGAACACTGAAGCTTTCTTT; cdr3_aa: CASSLGRNTEAFF
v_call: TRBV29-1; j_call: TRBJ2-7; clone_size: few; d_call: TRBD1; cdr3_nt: TGCAGCGTGCAGGACAGGGTCACCTACGAGCAGTACTTC; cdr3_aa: CSVQDRVTYEQYF
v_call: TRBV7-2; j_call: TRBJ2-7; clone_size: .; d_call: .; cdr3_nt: TGTGCCAGCAGCTCCCAACTAAACGAGCAGTACTTC; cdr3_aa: CASSSQLNEQYF
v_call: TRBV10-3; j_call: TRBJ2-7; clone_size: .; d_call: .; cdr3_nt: TGTGCCATCAGTGAGTCGTCCGACGGGAGAGAGGCGTACTTC; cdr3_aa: CAISESSDGREAYF
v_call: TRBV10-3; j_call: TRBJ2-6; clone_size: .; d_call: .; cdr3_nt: TGTGCCATCAGTGAGTCGATAGGGGTAGGGGCCAACGTCCTGACTTTC; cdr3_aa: CAISESIGVGANVLTF
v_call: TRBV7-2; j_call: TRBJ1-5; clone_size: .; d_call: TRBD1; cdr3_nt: TGTGCCAGCAGCTTGGGACAGGGAGCTAATCAGCCCCAGCATTTT; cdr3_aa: CASSLGQGANQPQHF
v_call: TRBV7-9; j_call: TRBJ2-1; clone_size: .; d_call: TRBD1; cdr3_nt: TGTGCCAGCAGCAAATCGGGACAGGGTTTCAATGAGCAGTTCTTC; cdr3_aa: CASSKSGQGFNEQFF
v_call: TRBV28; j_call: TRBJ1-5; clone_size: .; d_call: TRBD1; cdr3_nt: TGTGCCAGCAGTCCCGGGACAGGGGATAATCAGCCCCAGCATTTT; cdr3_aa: CASSPGTGDNQPQHF
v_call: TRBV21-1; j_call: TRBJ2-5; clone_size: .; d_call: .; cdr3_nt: TGTGCCAGCAGCACAACAGGCGGTAAACAAGAGACCCAGTACTTC; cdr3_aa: CASSTTGGKQETQYF
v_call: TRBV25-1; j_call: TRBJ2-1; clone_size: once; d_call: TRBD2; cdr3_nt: TGTGCCAGCAGTGATCCCCTGACTAGCGGTAACAATGAGCAGTTCTTC; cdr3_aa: CASSDPLTSGNNEQFF
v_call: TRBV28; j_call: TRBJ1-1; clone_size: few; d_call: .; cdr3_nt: TGTGCCAGCAGTTCTAGGACAGTAATTAAAGCTTTCTTT; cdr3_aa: CASSSRTVIKAFF
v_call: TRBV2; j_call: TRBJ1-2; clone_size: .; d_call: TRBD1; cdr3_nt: TGTGCCAGCAGGGGACAGGGGAACTATGGCTACACCTTC; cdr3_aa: CASRGQGNYGYTF
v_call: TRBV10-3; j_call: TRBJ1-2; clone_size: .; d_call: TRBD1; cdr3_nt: TGTGCCATCAGAGGACAGGGGTCGTATGGCTACACCTTC; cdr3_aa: CAIRGQGSYGYTF
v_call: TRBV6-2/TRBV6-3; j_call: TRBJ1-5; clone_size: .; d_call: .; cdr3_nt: TGTGCCAGCAGTTACTCCGGAGGGGAGGTTCAGCCCCAGCATTTT; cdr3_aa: CASSYSGGEVQPQHF
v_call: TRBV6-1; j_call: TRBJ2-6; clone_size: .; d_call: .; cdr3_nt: TGTGCCAGCAGTGTAGGATACAGCTCTGGGGCCAACGTCCTGACTTTC; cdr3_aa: CASSVGYSSGANVLTF
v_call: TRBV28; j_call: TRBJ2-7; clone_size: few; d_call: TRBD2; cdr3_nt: TGTGCCAGCAGTTTCGGGACTAGCGGGAGTAACTACGAGCAGTACTTC; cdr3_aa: CASSFGTSGSNYEQYF
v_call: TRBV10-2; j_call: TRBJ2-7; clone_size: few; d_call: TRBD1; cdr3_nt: TGCGCCAGCAGATTGACAGGGTCCGAGCAGTACTTC; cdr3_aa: CASRLTGSEQYF
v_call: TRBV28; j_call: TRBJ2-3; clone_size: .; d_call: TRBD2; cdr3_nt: TGTGCCAGCAGTTCCCCCCCAGCGGGAGTTGCAGATACGCAGTATTTT; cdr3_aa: CASSSPPAGVADTQYF
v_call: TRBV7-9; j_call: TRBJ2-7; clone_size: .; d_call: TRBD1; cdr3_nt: TGTGCCGGGGCCGGGACAGAGAGCTCCTACGAGCAGTACTTC; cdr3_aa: CAGAGTESSYEQYF
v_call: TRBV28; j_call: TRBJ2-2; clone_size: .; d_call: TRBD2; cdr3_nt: TGTGCCAGCAGTTCCCCGGGACTAGCGAGGCCCGGGGAGCTGTTTTTT; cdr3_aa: CASSSPGLARPGELFF
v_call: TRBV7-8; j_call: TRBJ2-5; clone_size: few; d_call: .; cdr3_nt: TGTGCCAGCAGCCGTCGCGGAGAGACCCAGTACTTC; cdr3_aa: CASSRRGETQYF
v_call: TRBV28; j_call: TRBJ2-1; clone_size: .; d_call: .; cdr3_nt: TGTGCCAGCCTATCCGTTAATGAGCAGTTCTTC; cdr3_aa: CASLSVNEQFF
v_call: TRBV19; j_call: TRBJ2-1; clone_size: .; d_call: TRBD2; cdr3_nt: TGTGCCAGTAGTATGACTAGCGGGCCCCCCAATGAGCAGTTCTTC; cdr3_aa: CASSMTSGPPNEQFF
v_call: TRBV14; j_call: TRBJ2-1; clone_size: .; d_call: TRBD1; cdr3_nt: TGTGCCAGCAGCCAACCGTCACAGGGGATCGCCTACAATGAGCAGTTCTTC; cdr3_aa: CASSQPSQGIAYNEQFF
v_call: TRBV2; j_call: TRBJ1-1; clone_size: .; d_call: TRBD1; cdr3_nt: TGTGCCAGCAGGCACAGGGGGGGGAGCACTGAAGCTTTCTTT; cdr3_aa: CASRHRGGSTEAFF
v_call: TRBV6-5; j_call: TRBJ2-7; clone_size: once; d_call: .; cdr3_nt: TGTGCCAGCAGGGACAGATTTAACTACGAGCAGTACTTC; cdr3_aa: CASRDRFNYEQYF
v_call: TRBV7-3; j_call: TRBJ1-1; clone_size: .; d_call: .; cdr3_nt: TGTGCCAGCAGCTTTACACGGAACACTGAAGCTTTCTTT; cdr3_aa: CASSFTRNTEAFF
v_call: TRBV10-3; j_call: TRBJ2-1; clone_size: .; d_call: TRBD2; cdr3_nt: TGTGCCATAAATAGCGGGAGCGGGTACAATGAGCAGTTCTTC; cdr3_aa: CAINSGSGYNEQFF
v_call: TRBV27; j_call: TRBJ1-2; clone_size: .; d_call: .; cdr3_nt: TGTGCCAGCAGTCCGATGGAGGGGACGGTCGGCTACACCTTC; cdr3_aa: CASSPMEGTVGYTF
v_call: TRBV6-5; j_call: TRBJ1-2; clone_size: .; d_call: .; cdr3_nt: TGTGCCAGCAGTTACGGGGGGGCGAACTATGGCTACACCTTC; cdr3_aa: CASSYGGANYGYTF
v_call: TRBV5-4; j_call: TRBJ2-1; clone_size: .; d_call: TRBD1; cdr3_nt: TGTGCCAGCAGCTTACCGGGACAGGGGGCCAATGAGCAGTTCTTC; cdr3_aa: CASSLPGQGANEQFF
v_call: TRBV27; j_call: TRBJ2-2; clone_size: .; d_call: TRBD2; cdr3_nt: TGTGCCAGCAGTTTAGGGACTAGCGTGAACACCGGGGAGCTGTTTTTT; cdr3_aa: CASSLGTSVNTGELFF
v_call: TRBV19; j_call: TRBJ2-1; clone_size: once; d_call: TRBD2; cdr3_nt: TGTGCCAGTAGTATAGTCCCAAGCGGGAGGAGGGGAAATGAGCAGTTCTTC; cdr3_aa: CASSIVPSGRRGNEQFF
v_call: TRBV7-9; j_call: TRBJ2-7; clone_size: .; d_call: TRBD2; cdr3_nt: TGTGCCAGCAGCTCGGGACTAGCTCGCGAGCAGTACTTC; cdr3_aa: CASSSGLAREQYF
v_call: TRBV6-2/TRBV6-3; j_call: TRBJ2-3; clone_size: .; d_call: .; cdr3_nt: TGTGCCAGCAGTTACTATACTAGCACAGATACGCAGTATTTT; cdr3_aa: CASSYYTSTDTQYF
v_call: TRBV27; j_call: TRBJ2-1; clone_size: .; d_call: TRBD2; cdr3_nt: TGTGCCAGCAGAGGGACTAGCGGGAGTTTCTCCTACAATGAGCAGTTCTTC; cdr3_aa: CASRGTSGSFSYNEQFF
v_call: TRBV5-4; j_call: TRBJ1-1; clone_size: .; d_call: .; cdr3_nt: TGTGCCAGCAGCCCCTACAACGAGGGGGGGATTGAAGCTTTCTTT; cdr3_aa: CASSPYNEGGIEAFF
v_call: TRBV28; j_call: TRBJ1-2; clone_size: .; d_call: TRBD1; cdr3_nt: TGTGCCAGCAGTTCCGGGACAGGGGTTTATGGCTACACCTTC; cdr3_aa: CASSSGTGVYGYTF
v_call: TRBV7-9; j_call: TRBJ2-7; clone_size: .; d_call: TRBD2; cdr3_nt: TGTGCCAGCAGGCGGGAGGACTACGAGCAGTACTTC; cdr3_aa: CASRREDYEQYF
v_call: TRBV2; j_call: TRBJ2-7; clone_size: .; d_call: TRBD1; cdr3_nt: TGTGCCAGCAGTCCCGGGACAGGGGTTGTCGAGCAGTACTTC; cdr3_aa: CASSPGTGVVEQYF
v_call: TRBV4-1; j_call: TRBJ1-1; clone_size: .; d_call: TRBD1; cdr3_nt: TGCGCCAGCAGCCAGGCTTGGGACAGGGGGCGGTACACTGAAGCTTTCTTT; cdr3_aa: CASSQAWDRGRYTEAFF
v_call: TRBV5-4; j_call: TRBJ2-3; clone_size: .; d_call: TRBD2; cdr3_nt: TGTGCCAGCAGCTTGAGTAGCGGGGCGACAGATACGCAGTATTTT; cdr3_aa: CASSLSSGATDTQYF
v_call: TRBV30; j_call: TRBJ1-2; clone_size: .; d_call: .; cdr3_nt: TGTGCCTGGAGTGCGGGGTCTCGTAACTATGGCTACACCTTC; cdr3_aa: CAWSAGSRNYGYTF